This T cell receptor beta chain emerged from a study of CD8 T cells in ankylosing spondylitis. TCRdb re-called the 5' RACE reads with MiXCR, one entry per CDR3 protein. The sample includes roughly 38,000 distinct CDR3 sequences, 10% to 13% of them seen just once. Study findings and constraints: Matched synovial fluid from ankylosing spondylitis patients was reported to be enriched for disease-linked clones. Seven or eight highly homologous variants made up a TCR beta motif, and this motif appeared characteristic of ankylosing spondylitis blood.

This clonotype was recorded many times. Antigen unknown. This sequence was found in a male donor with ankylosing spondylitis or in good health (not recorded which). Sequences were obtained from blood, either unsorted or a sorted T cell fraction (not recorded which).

In DNA, the CDR3 is TGTGCCAGCAGTTCCCTGGTAGCGGGGGGACTTGGTTCTGGGGCCAACGTCCTGACTTTC. Translated, it gives CASSSLVAGGLGSGANVLTF. This chain joins TRBV6-2 or TRBV6-3 and TRBJ2-6; 10 positions agree with TRBD2. This CDR3 contains 20 residues. Trimming removed 4 bases from V and 1 base from J; junction bases left unmatched: 13. Germline lookup yields CDR1 MNHEY and CDR2 SVGEGT.